This T cell receptor (beta chain) was identified during a study of regulatory T cells in long-lasting Graves disease. The TCR beta library used iRepertoire HTBI primers with Arm-PCR amplification of CDR3. Each CDR3 protein is one row after TCRdb ran MiXCR on the multiplex PCR reads. Seen here are about 420,000 distinct CDR3 sequences, 16% observed once, and the top ten hold under 30%. This clonotype turned up a few times. Specified time point: newly diagnosed GD, antithyroid drugs for less than 3 months. RNA isolated from PBMCs was used to make the TCR library. Separately, the same data were catalogued under a study of T cells in Graves' hyperthyroidism and ophthalmopathy.

This TCR was sampled from a woman aged 18-30 years with Graves disease. Source: peripheral blood mononuclear cells (PBMCs), taken at new diagnosis, from a patient treated with antithyroid drugs.

This chain's CDR3 is CASSQDPVVRGYTF. For the CDR3, the DNA is TGCGCCAGCAGCCAAGATCCGGTAGTTCGTGGCTACACCTTC. The chain is built from TRBV4-1 and TRBJ1-2; D remains ambiguous. The CDR3 is 14 amino acids. Trimming left V 0 bases short and J 7 bases short, with 12 bases between. From germline, CDR1 is MGHRA and CDR2 YSYEKL.